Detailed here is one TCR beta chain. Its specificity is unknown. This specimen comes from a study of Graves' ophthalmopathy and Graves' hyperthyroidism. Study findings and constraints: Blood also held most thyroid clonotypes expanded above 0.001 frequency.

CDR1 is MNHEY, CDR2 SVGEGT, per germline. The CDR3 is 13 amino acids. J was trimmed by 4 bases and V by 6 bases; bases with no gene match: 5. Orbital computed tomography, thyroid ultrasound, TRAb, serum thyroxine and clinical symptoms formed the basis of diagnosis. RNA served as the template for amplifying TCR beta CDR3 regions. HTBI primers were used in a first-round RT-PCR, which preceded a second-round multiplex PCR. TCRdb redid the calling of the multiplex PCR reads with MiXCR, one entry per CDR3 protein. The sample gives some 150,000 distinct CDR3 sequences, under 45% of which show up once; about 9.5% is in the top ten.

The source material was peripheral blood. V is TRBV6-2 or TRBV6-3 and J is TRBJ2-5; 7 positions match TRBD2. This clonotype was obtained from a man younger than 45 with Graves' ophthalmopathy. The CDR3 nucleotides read TGTGCCAGCAGGAGACTAGCAAGAGAGACCCAGTACTTC. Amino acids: CASRRLARETQYF.